The clone carrying this T cell receptor beta chain has at least ten counts. Its antigen is unidentified. The record originates from a study of response to subunit inactivated influenza vaccine. Findings and limits, study-wide: The authors proposed limited new T cell recruitment per seasonal influenza vaccination.

The CDR3 has 13 residues. The V segment lost 6 bases and the J segment 2 bases; nucleotides outside the gene matches: 4. MiXCR, applied by TCRdb to the RT-PCR reads, yields one record per CDR3 protein. The profile shows about half a million distinct CDR3 sequences, 9.5% to 13% of them singletons. The V gene is TRBV12-3 or TRBV12-4, the J gene TRBJ2-7, with TRBD1 matching over 7 bases. The sequencing here drew on PBMCs from blood, taken roughly 48 days after vaccination. This receptor was identified in a man aged 50-60 years who received an inactivated influenza vaccine. In DNA form, the CDR3 reads TGTGCCAGCAGGGTAACAGGGGCCTACGAGCAGTACTTC. Encoded protein: CASRVTGAYEQYF.